Below are 15 T cell receptor beta chains sequenced from a single sample in a study of cytomegalovirus exposure and HLA in healthy donors. Primers for the PCR totalled 60 Vbeta and 13 Jbeta. Some clones are missing from TCRdb's copy, which holds only in-frame ones; the method was immunoSEQ multiplex PCR. The sample holds approximately 120,000 clones, roughly 80% seen once. The sample taken for sequencing was PBMCs. These TCRs come from a man between 18 and 29 years old in good health and CMV-seropositive.

The chain links TRBV5-4 to TRBJ2-5; 13 positions agree with TRBD2. This CDR3 has 18 amino acids. Germline loops: CDR1 SGHNT, CDR2 YYREEE (reference sequence). The V and J ends lost 3 bases and 2 bases, in that order; junction bases with no gene match: 10. CDR3 bases: TGTGCCAGCAGCTACCCAACGGGACTAGCGGGGCTGCAAGAGACCCAGTACTTC. Encoded protein: CASSYPTGLAGLQETQYF.

The V gene is TRBV6-6, the J gene TRBJ1-4, with unresolved D. V was clipped by 0 bases and J by 10 bases, with 9 bases between them. Germline assignment: CDR1 MNHNY and CDR2 SVGAGI (reference sequence). The CDR3 spans 13 residues. In nucleotides, the CDR3 is TGTGCCAGCAGTTACTCTGAGAGCACAAAACTGTTTTTT. It yields the protein CASSYSESTKLFF.

This clone was seen only a few times. The chain links TRBV30 to TRBJ1-4, with TRBD1 matching over 7 bases. Germline trimming cut 0 bases from V and 4 bases from J; bases unmatched to any gene: 8. Germline V CDR1 and CDR2: GTSNPN, SVGIG (reference sequence). The CDR3 covers 16 residues. CDR3 coding DNA: TGTGCCTGGAGTGTCTCACTAGGGGGCTTTAATGAAAAACTGTTTTTT. Translating it yields CAWSVSLGGFNEKLFF.

This clone was seen more than once but under ten times. This chain joins TRBV7-2 and TRBJ1-2; TRBD1 might be the D (5 bases). Trimming took off 1 base at V and 1 base at J, with 7 bases between the two ends. Per the germline V gene, CDR1 is SGHTA and CDR2 is FQGNSA. CDR3 length: 14 residues. The CDR3, as DNA: TGTGCCAGCAGCTTAGACAGGTTTAACTATGGCTACACCTTC. Translated, it gives CASSLDRFNYGYTF.

The rearrangement uses TRBV4-1 and TRBJ2-7, with D hard to call. V lost 0 bases and J 2 bases, leaving 11 bases between the germline ends. The CDR3 totals 15 residues. Germline CDR1 MGHRA, CDR2 YSYEKL. CDR3 nucleotide sequence: TGCGCCAGCAGCCAAGATCCATGGCAAACCTACGAGCAGTACTTC. Its protein product is CASSQDPWQTYEQYF.

The chain joins TRBV5-1 to TRBJ1-4; D might be TRBD1 (6 bases). Germline-derived CDR1 and CDR2 are SGHRS and YFSETQ. With 7 bases removed from V and 1 base from J, the gap between germline ends came to 11 bases. The CDR3 length is 14 residues. The CDR3 DNA sequence: TGCGCCAGCCGTGGGGGCATAACTAATGAAAAACTGTTTTTT. This codes for CASRGGITNEKLFF.

This chain joins TRBV6-1 and TRBJ1-6; 7 nucleotides line up with TRBD1. V lost 10 bases, J lost 5 bases, and 5 bases stayed unmatched. The CDR3 contains 13 residues. From germline, CDR1 is MNHNS and CDR2 SASEGT. CDR3 in DNA: TGTGCCACCAGGGGACAGAATAATTCACCCCTCCACTTT. Its protein product is CATRGQNNSPLHF.

In its sample, this clone was seen a few times. The J gene is TRBJ2-1, the V gene TRBV4-3; D not resolved. The length of the CDR3 is 13 residues. Germline V gene sequence: CDR1 LGHNA, CDR2 YSLEER. Between the trimmed V and J ends, which lost 0 bases and 4 bases, there was a span of 4 bases. This CDR3 reads CASSQDEYNEQFF. In DNA, the CDR3 is TGCGCCAGCAGCCAAGACGAGTACAATGAGCAGTTCTTC.

This clone was seen more than once but under ten times. The chain has TRBV14 and TRBJ2-1, with 8 bases lining up with TRBD1. The ends lost 2 bases at V and 4 bases at J; junction bases unmatched: 7. The germline V gene has CDR1 SGHDN and CDR2 FVKESK. The length of the CDR3 is 16 residues. The CDR3 bases are TGTGCCAGCAGCCAACCTACCGGGACAGGATACAATGAGCAGTTCTTC. Its translation is CASSQPTGTGYNEQFF.

The chain uses TRBV6-5 and TRBJ2-5, with TRBD2 as a possible D gene (5 bases). The CDR3 has 15 residues. Trimming took 4 bases from V and 4 from J, leaving 16 bases between them. Germline values: CDR1 MNHEY, CDR2 SVGAGI. CDR3 in DNA: TGTGCCAGCAGTTCCTCAAGATTTCGGGGAGAGACCCAGTACTTC. Residues: CASSSSRFRGETQYF.

This clone came up once. V and J are TRBV6-1 and TRBJ2-3; TRBD1 agrees at 7 bases. The length of the CDR3 is 15 residues. The germline CDR1 and CDR2 sequences are MNHNS and SASEGT. The trim removed 0 bases at V and 3 bases at J, leaving 3 bases unmatched. Written as DNA, the CDR3 is TGTGCCAGCAGTGAAGCAGCACAGGGGACAGATACGCAGTATTTT. The encoded protein is CASSEAAQGTDTQYF.

V is TRBV2 and J is TRBJ2-1; 9 bases fit TRBD1. Trimming took 4 bases from V and 9 from J; bases not matched to a gene: 7. The germline V gene has CDR1 SNHLY and CDR2 FYNNEI. The CDR3 covers 14 residues. In DNA form, the CDR3 reads TGTGCCAGCAGTGGTGGGACAGGGATAGGTGAGCAGTTCTTC. Amino acid sequence: CASSGGTGIGEQFF.

The chain couples TRBV7-2 to TRBJ2-5; tentative D call: TRBD1 (6 bases). With 2 bases removed from V and 2 bases from J, the gap between germline ends came to 12 bases. The CDR3 extends over 15 amino acids. Germline CDR1 and CDR2: SGHTA and FQGNSA. The CDR3 region is CASSLPGTNQETQYF. The CDR3 DNA is TGTGCCAGCAGCTTACCCGGGACAAATCAAGAGACCCAGTACTTC.

This clone was detected only once. The rearrangement joins TRBV6-1 to TRBJ2-5; TRBD1 aligns across 7 bases. Gene TRBJ2-7 matches the end of the DNA better, so the J call may be wrong. This CDR3 comprises 15 residues. From germline, CDR1 is MNHNS and CDR2 SASEGT. The CDR3 DNA reads TGTGCCAGCACCAGTGGGGCAGGGGGCTCCTACGAGCAGTACTTC. Amino acid sequence: CASTSGAGGSYEQYF.

The chain couples TRBV5-1 to TRBJ2-7; TRBD1 might be the D (6 bases). Per germline, CDR1 SGHRS and CDR2 YFSETQ. Trimming stripped 0 bases from V and 2 bases from J, with 12 bases between. The CDR3 runs 15 residues. The CDR3 spells CASSLAATGTYEQYF. DNA for the CDR3: TGCGCCAGCAGCTTGGCCGCCACAGGGACCTACGAGCAGTACTTC.